The 6 T cell receptor beta chains below all came from one sample that was sequenced in a study of cytomegalovirus exposure and HLA in healthy donors. Primers for the PCR totalled 60 Vbeta and 13 Jbeta. Method: immunoSEQ multiplex PCR; TCRdb's copy keeps in-frame clones and lacks some. Found here are around 120,000 clones, 80% of them singletons; the top ten hold roughly 4%. Sequencing was done on a sample of PBMCs. These receptors were collected from a woman between 40 and 55 years old in good health and CMV-seronegative.

This CDR3 reads CASSQDPGAYQPQHF. CDR3 nucleotides: TGCGCCAGCAGCCAAGATCCAGGGGCTTACCAGCCCCAGCATTTT. V gene TRBV4-1 combines with J gene TRBJ1-5; maybe TRBD1 (6 bases). CDR1 MGHRA and CDR2 YSYEKL come from the germline V gene. This CDR3 is 15 amino acids long. Deletions cut 0 bases from V and 7 bases from J, with 13 bases between.

This chain joins TRBV4-1 and TRBJ2-1; possibly TRBD2 for D (5 bases). Germline-derived CDR1 and CDR2 are MGHRA and YSYEKL. The CDR3 is 16 amino acids. Trimming pared 1 base from V and 1 base from J, leaving 11 bases between. The CDR3 DNA is TGCGCCAGCAGCCAAGCGAGGGATCCGTCCTACAATGAGCAGTTCTTC. Amino acid sequence: CASSQARDPSYNEQFF.

The chain carries TRBV5-4 and TRBJ2-3, with D possibly TRBD2 on 6 matching bases. The CDR3 runs 14 residues. Germline V CDR1 and CDR2: SGHNT, YYREEE (reference sequence). V lost 5 bases to trimming and J lost 1 base, with 11 bases between them. CDR3 region: CASSSTGGTDTQYF. In nucleotides, the CDR3 is TGTGCCAGCAGTTCTACGGGGGGCACAGATACGCAGTATTTT.

The chain combines TRBV6-6 with TRBJ1-5; D remains ambiguous. The CDR3 is 13 amino acids. CDR1 and CDR2 from the germline V gene are MNHNY and SVGAGI (reference sequence). V lost 7 bases and J lost 0, with 7 bases in between. The CDR3 DNA reads TGTGCCAGCATTTTAGATAGCAATCAGCCCCAGCATTTT. It translates to CASILDSNQPQHF.

This clone was seen just once. The CDR3 coding sequence is TGTGCCAGCACCCTCGGCACCGGGACACACAATGAGCAGTTCTTC. It codes for CASTLGTGTHNEQFF. The chain is built from TRBV27 and TRBJ2-1, with TRBD1 as a possible D gene (6 bases). V lost 7 bases and J lost 5, with 18 bases in between. CDR1 is MNHEY, CDR2 SMNVEV, per germline (reference sequence). This CDR3 spans 15 amino acids.

The J gene is TRBJ2-1, the V gene TRBV9; weak D call: TRBD1 (7 bases). Germline values: CDR1 SGDLS, CDR2 YYNGEE. This CDR3 region has 13 residues. Between the trimmed V and J ends, which lost 6 bases and 10 bases, there was a span of 17 bases. The CDR3 DNA sequence: TGTGCCAGCATGCCGGAGGGGGCAAGGGAGCAGTTCTTC. This encodes CASMPEGAREQFF.